This T cell receptor beta chain emerged from a study of cytomegalovirus exposure and HLA in healthy donors. Findings of the study overall: Relative to the approximately 700-donor mean, N-insertions were reportedly fewer in an Asian-associated ancestry cluster in a later analysis.

As concerns this clone: The antigen is unknown. The germline gene is not matched at one end of the junction; a read error may be the cause.

Germline-derived CDR1 and CDR2 are SGHDT and YYEEEE. This CDR3 spans 17 amino acids. PCR amplification relied on 60 Vbeta primers (plus 13 Jbeta primers). Assay used: immunoSEQ multiplex PCR; TCRdb lists only in-frame clones, some missing. This table has about 87,000 clones, 75% to 85% appearing once. The specimen was PBMCs. The chain recombines TRBV5-6 with TRBJ1-5, with D perhaps matching TRBD1 (6 bases). The TCR was taken from a woman aged 35 to 49 in good health and CMV-seronegative. The CDR3, as DNA: TGTGCCAGCAGTTACCGGGACAAGAGGGGTAGCAATCAGCCCCAGAATTTT. This translates into CASSYRDKRGSNQPQNF.